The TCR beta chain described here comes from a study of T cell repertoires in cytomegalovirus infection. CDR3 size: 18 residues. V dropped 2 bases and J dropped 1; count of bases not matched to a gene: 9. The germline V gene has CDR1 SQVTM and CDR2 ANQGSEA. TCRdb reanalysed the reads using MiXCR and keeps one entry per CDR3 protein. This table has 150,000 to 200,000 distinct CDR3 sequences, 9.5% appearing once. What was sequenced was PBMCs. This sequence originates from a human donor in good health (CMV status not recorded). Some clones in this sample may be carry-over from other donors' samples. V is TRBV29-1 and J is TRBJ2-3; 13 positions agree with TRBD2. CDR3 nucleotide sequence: TGCAGCGTTGAAAGGGGACTAGCGGGATTAATAGGCACAGATACGCAGTATTTT. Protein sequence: CSVERGLAGLIGTDTQYF.